This T cell receptor beta chain was captured by sequencing in a study of T-cell reconstitution after alpha-beta-depleted transplantation in children. Germline CDR1 and CDR2: SGDLS and YYNGEE. The CDR3 is 15 amino acids. V dropped 0 bases and J dropped 3; count of bases not matched to a gene: 2. It was with unique molecular identifiers that the TCRbeta library was prepared. From the PCR reads, TCRdb called clonotypes with MiXCR, one entry per CDR3 protein. The repertoire has 540,000 or so distinct CDR3 sequences, 23% of them found once; the top ten carry 11% to 15%. This material consisted of PBMCs, mostly from graft donor cells, taken 360 days after TCRalphabeta/CD19-depleted stem cell transplant. This clonotype was obtained from a boy under two years old who had a stem cell transplant for acute myeloid leukemia, so the T cells may come from the graft donor. This sequence joins TRBV9 and TRBJ2-5, with 10 positions matching TRBD2. Here the CDR3 DNA reads TGTGCCAGCAGCGTAGAAGGGACTAGCGAAGAGACCCAGTACTTC. Its protein is CASSVEGTSEETQYF. Drawing the rest from reference TRBV9 and TRBJ2-5, the complete variable domain is DSGVTQTPKHLITATGQRVTLRCSPRSGDLSVYWYQQSLDQGLQFLIQYYNGEERAKGNILERFSAQQFPDLHSELNLSSLELGDSALYFCASSVEGTSEETQYFGPGTRLLVL.